These 5 T cell receptor beta chains came from one sample sequenced in a study of CD8 T cell repertoires and HIV-1 epitope variants. The data were produced by immunoSEQ multiplex PCR, yet TCRdb's version contains in-frame clones alone and is incomplete. The sample has some 5,000 clones, roughly 68% seen once. No antigen has been assigned to these receptors. Sequencing input: cultured CD8+ T cells derived from PBMCs. The receptors come from a male donor with HIV.

The chain recombines TRBV6-5 with TRBJ2-2; a possible D gene is TRBD2 (5 bases). V was shortened by 6 bases and J by 2 bases, with 10 bases between the two germline ends. Germline assignment: CDR1 MNHEY and CDR2 SVGAGI. The CDR3 runs to 14 residues. This CDR3 reads CASRLGANTGELFF. CDR3 bases: TGTGCCAGCAGACTGGGAGCAAACACCGGGGAGCTGTTTTTT.

This clone was picked up one time. V usage is TRBV7-9 and J usage is TRBJ1-3; perhaps TRBD1 as D (6 bases). V gave up 5 bases and J gave up 0 bases, with 17 bases separating them. The V gene's germline CDR1 is SEHNR and CDR2 FQNEAQ (reference sequence). The CDR3 covers 17 residues. CDR3 loop: CASSQVQGVSSGNTIYF. The DNA for the CDR3 is TGTGCCAGCAGCCAAGTACAGGGTGTAAGCTCTGGAAACACCATATATTTT.

The chain recombines TRBV5-6 with TRBJ2-4, with 7 positions matching TRBD1. There are 14 residues in the CDR3. The V segment lost 4 bases and the J segment 7 bases; nucleotides outside the gene matches: 8. CDR1 and CDR2 (germline): SGHDT, YYEEEE. This CDR3 is CASSTSGTANIQYF. Written as DNA, the CDR3 is TGTGCCAGCAGCACCTCCGGGACAGCGAACATTCAGTACTTC.

The rearrangement joins TRBV11-1 to TRBJ2-7; perhaps TRBD2 as D (6 bases). V was clipped by 2 bases and J by 6 bases, with 8 bases between them. The V gene's germline CDR1 is SGHAT and CDR2 FQDESV (reference sequence). The CDR3 is 12 residues long. The CDR3 DNA follows: TGTGCCAGCAGCTTACGAGCGGGCGAGCAGTACTTC. Its protein product is CASSLRAGEQYF.

The chain links TRBV10-2 to TRBJ2-3, with 8 bases aligning to TRBD2. CDR1 is WSHSY and CDR2 is SAAADI in the germline V gene. Trimming at V came to 2 bases and at J to 0 bases, leaving 1 base not matched to a gene. The CDR3 runs to 15 residues. CDR3 sequence (DNA): TGCGCCAGCAGTGAGCCTAGCGGGAGCACAGATACGCAGTATTTT. Amino acids: CASSEPSGSTDTQYF.